The present T cell receptor beta chain was sequenced within a study of T cell repertoires in cytomegalovirus infection. About the study: CMV infection and matching HLA type were both indicated by public TCR beta signatures.

A single record per CDR3 protein comes from TCRdb applying MiXCR to the reads. The sample holds 150,000 to 200,000 distinct CDR3 sequences, about 21% seen once. Between the trimmed V and J ends, which lost 6 bases and 0 bases, there was a span of 13 bases. CDR3 length: 15 amino acids. CDR1 and CDR2 from the germline V gene are SGHTA and FQGNSA. The chain combines TRBV7-2 with TRBJ2-3; D unresolved. This clonotype originated in a human donor in good health (CMV status not recorded). Some clones in this sample may be carry-over from other donors' samples. Sequenced: PBMCs. CDR3 region: CASSSQVASTDTQYF. In DNA, the CDR3 is TGTGCCAGCAGTTCTCAGGTAGCTAGCACAGATACGCAGTATTTT.